The 15 T cell receptor beta chains given below trace back to one sample, sequenced in a study of blood T cell repertoires in COVID-19. Measured with immunoSEQ multiplex PCR; TCRdb has only the in-frame clones, and not every one. Altogether 180,000 or so clones are present, 81% being singletons, with the ten largest covering more than 9.5%. The sample was peripheral blood. The receptor source for this set is a woman aged 40-49 years with COVID-19, enrolled during active disease.

This chain uses TRBV12-3 or TRBV12-4 with TRBJ2-7; D ambiguous. The CDR3 spans 13 residues. Trimming took off 3 bases at V and 1 base at J, with 7 bases between the two ends. For the CDR3, the DNA is TGTGCCAGCAGTTTTTACAATTCCTACGAGCAGTACTTC. Its translation is CASSFYNSYEQYF.

This chain links TRBV12-3 or TRBV12-4 with TRBJ1-2; no clear D gene. This CDR3 has 13 amino acids. The V gene lost 3 bases and the J gene lost 4 bases, with 9 bases spanning the gap. The CDR3 sequence: CASSFVRSYGYTF. The CDR3, as DNA: TGTGCCAGCAGTTTCGTACGGAGCTATGGCTACACCTTC.

This chain connects TRBV7-9 to TRBJ2-1; 10 bases are a match to TRBD1. This CDR3 has 12 residues. Germline CDR1 is SEHNR and CDR2 is FQNEAQ (reference sequence). Losses at the gene ends were 4 bases for V and 15 bases for J; bases not matched to a gene: 6. The DNA for the CDR3 is TGTGCCAGCAGCTCCGACAGGGGGCGACTGTTCTTC. As protein: CASSSDRGRLFF.

J is TRBJ2-5 and V is TRBV9, with D perhaps matching TRBD2 (7 bases). This CDR3 contains 14 residues. Per the germline V gene, CDR1 is SGDLS and CDR2 is YYNGEE. V gave up 4 bases and J gave up 9 bases, with 19 bases separating them. The CDR3 is CASSSGQPGGSQYF. In DNA form, the CDR3 reads TGTGCCAGCAGCTCCGGACAGCCCGGGGGGTCCCAGTACTTC.

The chain uses TRBV28 and TRBJ1-6; the D gene is possibly TRBD1 (5 bases). Trimming stripped 6 bases from V and 6 bases from J, with 15 bases between. The CDR3 is made up of 15 amino acids. CDR1 and CDR2 from the germline V gene are MDHEN and SYDVKM. CDR3 protein: CASRVQGGGNSPLHF. In DNA, the CDR3 is TGTGCCAGCAGAGTCCAGGGAGGAGGTAATTCACCCCTCCACTTT.

This clone appeared a few times. The gene calls are TRBV5-1 and TRBJ2-3; no firm D call. Looked up from germline, CDR1 is SGHRS and CDR2 is YFSETQ. V gave up 5 bases and J gave up 1 base, with 14 bases separating them. CDR3 size: 15 residues. The CDR3 here is CASSYGELGTDTQYF. The CDR3 coding sequence is TGCGCCAGCAGTTATGGAGAGTTGGGCACAGATACGCAGTATTTT.

This clone was recorded a few times. The V and J genes are TRBV6-1 and TRBJ1-5, with a tentative D call TRBD1 (6 bases). The CDR3 has 16 residues. Germline V gene sequence: CDR1 MNHNS, CDR2 SASEGT. Trimming took 4 bases from V and 0 from J, leaving 13 bases between them. The DNA of the CDR3 is TGTGCCAGCAGTGGGACCAGGGGTTATAGCAATCAGCCCCAGCATTTT. It specifies CASSGTRGYSNQPQHF.

The chain couples TRBV5-4 to TRBJ1-1; D is possibly TRBD1 (6 bases). The V and J ends lost 0 bases and 0 bases respectively, with 9 bases between them. The length of the CDR3 is 15 residues. CDR1 and CDR2 from the germline V gene are SGHNT and YYREEE (reference sequence). Here the CDR3 DNA reads TGTGCCAGCAGCTTGGTGCAGGGGATGAACACTGAAGCTTTCTTT. This codes for CASSLVQGMNTEAFF.

This clone showed up just once. The V call is TRBV5-1, the J call TRBJ2-3, with 7 bases fitting TRBD1. The CDR3 covers 15 residues. Germline lookup yields CDR1 SGHRS and CDR2 YFSETQ. V was pared by 1 base and J by 4 bases, with 6 bases of the junction left unmatched. For the CDR3, the DNA is TGCGCCAGCAGCTTGCAACAGGGGAGAGCAGATACGCAGTATTTT. Its protein is CASSLQQGRADTQYF.

This sequence joins TRBV7-6 and TRBJ1-1, with unresolved D. CDR1 is SGHVS, CDR2 FNYEAQ, per germline. The CDR3 contains 15 residues. The V end lost 1 base, the J end lost 6 bases, and 15 bases lay between the germline ends. CDR3 bases: TGTGCCAGCAGCTTAGGCCTGGGTGAGGGCGCTGAAGCTTTCTTT. Residues: CASSLGLGEGAEAFF.

The CDR3 is CASSLAEDTQYF. CDR3 DNA: TGCGCCAGCAGCTTGGCGGAGGATACGCAGTATTTT. The chain carries TRBV5-1 and TRBJ2-3; D is undetermined. The CDR3 totals 12 residues. V lost 0 bases and J lost 6, with 5 bases in between. The germline gives CDR1 SGHRS, CDR2 YFSETQ.

As DNA, the CDR3 is TGTGCCAGCAGCTTGGCCCCGGACAGGAGCACAGATACGCAGTATTTT. Its translation is CASSLAPDRSTDTQYF. This rearrangement joins TRBV5-4 to TRBJ2-3; 7 positions agree with TRBD1. V trimming: 0 bases; J trimming: 0 bases; junction bases outside the gene matches: 4. Per the germline V gene, CDR1 is SGHNT and CDR2 is YYREEE (reference sequence). The CDR3 extends over 16 amino acids.

This clone came up once. The rearrangement joins TRBV7-9 to TRBJ2-1; a weak D match, TRBD1 (6 bases). The CDR3 covers 16 residues. Between the trimmed V and J ends, which lost 5 bases and 4 bases, there was a span of 18 bases. Germline V gene data show CDR1 as SEHNR and CDR2 as FQNEAQ (reference sequence). CDR3 in amino acids: CASSVRRTDAYNEQFF. The CDR3 nucleotides are TGTGCCAGCAGCGTGCGCCGGACAGATGCGTACAATGAGCAGTTCTTC. Drawing the rest from reference TRBV7-9 and TRBJ2-1, the complete variable domain is DTGVSQNPRHKITKRGQNVTFRCDPISEHNRLYWYRQTLGQGPEFLTYFQNEAQLEKSRLLSDRFSAERPKGSFSTLEIQRTEQGDSAMYLCASSVRRTDAYNEQFFGPGTRLTVL.

This clone was recorded many times. This chain connects TRBV2 to TRBJ1-1, with 7 bases matching TRBD1. CDR3 length equals 14 residues. Per germline, CDR1 SNHLY and CDR2 FYNNEI. With 6 bases clipped from V and 3 bases from J, the junction kept 7 bases outside the gene matches. The CDR3 nucleotides read TGTGCCAGCAGGGAGGGGGCAACAGACACTGAAGCTTTCTTT. Translation gives CASREGATDTEAFF. Together with reference TRBV2 and TRBJ1-1, the CDR3 gives the full variable domain: EPEVTQTPSHQVTQMGQEVILRCVPISNHLYFYWYRQILGQKVEFLVSFYNNEISEKSEIFDDQFSVERPDGSNFTLKIRSTKLEDSAMYFCASREGATDTEAFFGQGTRLTVV.

J is TRBJ1-2 and V is TRBV6-6, with TRBD1 matching 9 bases. This CDR3 is built from 14 residues. The germline gives CDR1 MNHNY, CDR2 SVGAGI (reference sequence). V lost 2 bases to trimming and J lost 8 bases; unmatched junction nucleotides: 6. The CDR3 DNA reads TGTGCCAGCAGTTACGCGGGACAGGGTAGCGGCTACACCTTC. Protein: CASSYAGQGSGYTF.